A single sample gave rise to the 11 T cell receptor beta chains below, sequenced in a study of OX40 agonist ivuxolimab in advanced cancers. Using immunoSEQ multiplex PCR, the repertoire was profiled, and TCRdb retains in-frame clones only, with some absent. The top ten clones hold over 25% of a sample with 20,000 to 25,000 clones, 86% of them seen once. The source material was CD4+ or CD8+ T cells sorted from blood, sampled in a trial of the OX40 agonist ivuxolimab. These TCRs come from an adult with an advanced solid tumor such as melanoma, head and neck, liver or kidney cancer.

By share, this clone ranks as medium-sized. The chain employs TRBV7-2 and TRBJ2-1; D is ambiguous. The V gene lost 7 bases and the J gene lost 7 bases, with 8 bases spanning the gap. Germline loops: CDR1 SGHTA, CDR2 FQGNSA. There are 11 residues in the CDR3. CDR3 amino acids: CASTYSNEQFF. The CDR3 DNA reads TGTGCCAGCACCTACAGTAATGAGCAGTTCTTC.

As DNA, the CDR3 is TGTGCCAGCAGCTTAAGCGGGAAGGGGCTCGAGCAGTACTTC. The encoded protein is CASSLSGKGLEQYF. The chain combines TRBV7-6 with TRBJ2-7; 7 positions match TRBD2. The CDR3 is 14 amino acids. Germline V gene data show CDR1 as SGHVS and CDR2 as FNYEAQ. With 2 bases clipped from V and 6 bases from J, the junction kept 7 bases outside the gene matches.

This chain's CDR3 is CASSAHWGTGPYEQYF. CDR3 coding DNA: TGTGCCAGCAGCGCCCATTGGGGGACAGGGCCCTACGAGCAGTACTTC. The chain combines TRBV9 with TRBJ2-7, with TRBD1 matching 9 bases. V was pared by 3 bases and J by 2 bases, with 9 bases of the junction left unmatched. Per germline, CDR1 SGDLS and CDR2 YYNGEE. This CDR3 has 16 amino acids.

By sample share, this clone is large (0.1 to 1%). This chain uses TRBV6-1 with TRBJ2-7; 9 bases align to TRBD2. The CDR3 is 15 residues long. J lost 2 bases, V lost 6 bases, and 8 bases had no gene match. In germline, CDR1 is MNHNS, CDR2 SASEGT. The CDR3 here is CASRRERTSAYEQYF. DNA of the CDR3: TGTGCCAGCAGACGAGAGCGGACTAGCGCCTACGAGCAGTACTTC.

This chain uses TRBV27 with TRBJ2-1, with D unresolved. The CDR3 covers 12 residues. Germline CDR1 MNHEY, CDR2 SMNVEV (reference sequence). V dropped 4 bases and J dropped 7 bases, with 8 bases sitting between them. CDR3 bases: TGTGCCAGCAGTTCGGACGGGAATGAGCAGTTCTTC. Translation: CASSSDGNEQFF.

J is TRBJ2-5 and V is TRBV30, with D possibly being TRBD1 (5 bases). V was cut by 0 bases and J by 4 bases, with 9 bases left in between. The germline gives CDR1 GTSNPN, CDR2 SVGIG (reference sequence). This CDR3 is 13 amino acids long. CDR3 amino acids: CAWSVWQGETQYF. The CDR3 DNA sequence: TGTGCCTGGAGTGTATGGCAGGGAGAGACCCAGTACTTC.

The chain recombines TRBV27 with TRBJ2-3, with 10 nucleotides matching TRBD1. Germline V gives CDR1 MNHEY, CDR2 SMNVEV (reference sequence). The CDR3 loop spans 15 amino acids. Losses at the gene ends were 0 bases for V and 4 bases for J; bases not matched to a gene: 1. The CDR3 sequence is CASSLSGTGADTQYF. In nucleotides, the CDR3 is TGTGCCAGCAGTTTATCCGGGACAGGGGCAGATACGCAGTATTTT.

This clone was seen only once. CDR3 protein: CASSQTTGARNEQYF. CDR3 sequence (DNA): TGTGCCAGCAGTCAAACGACAGGGGCGCGGAACGAGCAGTACTTC. The genes are TRBV28 and TRBJ2-7; the match to TRBD1 covers 8 bases. Losses at the gene ends were 5 bases for V and 5 bases for J; bases not matched to a gene: 11. Germline CDR1 and CDR2: MDHEN and SYDVKM. CDR3 length equals 15 residues.

The V gene is TRBV7-9, the J gene TRBJ2-1; TRBD1 is a possible D gene (6 bases). With 6 bases removed from V and 6 bases from J, the gap between germline ends came to 15 bases. This CDR3 is built from 14 residues. CDR1 is SEHNR and CDR2 is FQNEAQ in the germline V gene (reference sequence). The CDR3 nucleotides are TGTGCCAGCAGTTTGGACAGCTCTCTCAATGAGCAGTTCTTC. Protein: CASSLDSSLNEQFF.

In this sample, this clone turned up a few times. The chain joins TRBV4-2 to TRBJ2-1; 8 positions match TRBD2. The V gene end was trimmed by 1 base and the J gene end by 8 bases; junction bases not matched to a gene: 16. The CDR3 spans 18 residues. Germline CDR1 LGHNA, CDR2 YNFKEQ. CDR3 sequence (DNA): TGTGCCAGCAGCCAAGGACGGATGGAGGGACTAGGTTCCTATGAGCAGTTCTTC. It translates to CASSQGRMEGLGSYEQFF.

The chain combines TRBV14 with TRBJ2-7; no reliable D call. CDR1 is SGHDN, CDR2 FVKESK, per germline. This CDR3 has 15 residues. Trimming took 0 bases from V and 0 from J, leaving 9 bases between them. The CDR3 region has the DNA TGTGCCAGCAGCCAAGAAGGTAGCATCTCCTACGAGCAGTACTTC. Translating gives CASSQEGSISYEQYF.